The clone carrying this TCR beta chain has only one observation. The antigen remains undetermined. Looked up from germline, CDR1 is MNHEY and CDR2 is SMNVEV (reference sequence). V was clipped by 7 bases and J by 8 bases, with 20 bases between them. The CDR3 is made up of 15 amino acids. These data originate in a study of a mutant IDH1 vaccine in newly diagnosed glioma. Study-wide context: Beforehand, treatment had been radiotherapy, temozolomide, or both; the majority received both.

Regarding the study as a whole: Vaccination induced immune responses in around 93% of patients.

The time point was: week 47, end of study. It was 300 ug of mutant IDH1 20-mer peptide that made up each vaccine dose, given with topical imiquimod. Diagnosis in the donors showed new WHO grade 3 or 4 astrocytomas that were IDH1-mutant and ATRX-lost. Here immunoSEQ multiplex PCR was the method, and the copy in TCRdb shows in-frame clones only, minus some. The sample has tens of thousands of clones, 65% seen once. The clonotype comes from a man aged 40-49 years with glioma. Some clones in this sample may be carry-over from other donors' samples. The sample was peripheral blood mononuclear cells (PBMCs), taken from a glioma patient whose treatment included an IDH1 peptide vaccine. This rearrangement joins TRBV27 to TRBJ1-4; D is uncertain. CDR3 coding DNA: TGTGCCAGCAAGGGTGGTGCGAGGGCTCGAGAAAAACTGTTTTTT. This codes for CASKGGARAREKLFF.